The clone carrying this TCR beta chain was found once. Its cognate antigen is unknown. V was pared by 3 bases and J by 2 bases, with 4 bases of the junction left unmatched. This CDR3 is built from 15 residues. Per the germline V gene, CDR1 is SGHRS and CDR2 is YFSETQ. Profiled with immunoSEQ multiplex PCR; TCRdb holds only in-frame clones, not every one. The data contain nearly 110,000 clones, 92% of them singletons. The data stem from a study of T cell responses to AZD1222 COVID-19 vaccine. Study results and caveats: In all cases, repertoires were sampled only after the peak T cell response. Most donors were white British and more were female, and clonal diversity was possibly underestimated. Targeting of unmutated variant regions was reportedly seen in nearly half of spike-specific TCRs. Recipients of AZD1222 seropositive at baseline numbered only five or six.

This sample comprised peripheral blood, obtained 28 days after the second AZD1222 dose. The V call is TRBV5-1, the J call TRBJ1-1; 10 nucleotides align to TRBD1. The clonotype originates from an adult who received the AZD1222 COVID-19 vaccine. The CDR3 region has the DNA TGCGCCAGCAGCTACCGGACAGGGGGAAACACTGAAGCTTTCTTT. This sequence encodes CASSYRTGGNTEAFF.